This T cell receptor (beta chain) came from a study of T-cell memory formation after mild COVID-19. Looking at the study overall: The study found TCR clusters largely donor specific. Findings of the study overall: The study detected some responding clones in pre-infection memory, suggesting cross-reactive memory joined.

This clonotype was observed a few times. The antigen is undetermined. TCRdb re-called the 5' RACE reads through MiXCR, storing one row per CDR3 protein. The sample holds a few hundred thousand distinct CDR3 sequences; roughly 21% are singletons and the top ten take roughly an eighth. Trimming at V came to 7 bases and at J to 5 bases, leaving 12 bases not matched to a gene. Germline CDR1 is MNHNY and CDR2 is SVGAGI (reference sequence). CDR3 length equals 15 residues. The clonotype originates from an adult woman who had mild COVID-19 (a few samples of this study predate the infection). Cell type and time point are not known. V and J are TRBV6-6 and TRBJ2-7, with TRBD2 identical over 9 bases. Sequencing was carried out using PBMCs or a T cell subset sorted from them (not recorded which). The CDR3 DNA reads TGTGCCAGCACCAAGACGGCGGGAGGGGTCAACGAGCAGTACTTC. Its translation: CASTKTAGGVNEQYF.